The 11 T cell receptor beta chains reported below all come from one sample, sequenced in a study of T-cell memory formation after mild COVID-19. A single record per CDR3 protein comes from TCRdb applying MiXCR to the 5' RACE reads. The sample lists approximately 500,000 distinct CDR3 sequences, roughly 25% occurring once. Sequenced material: PBMCs or a T cell subset sorted from them (not recorded which). All receptors come from an adult woman who had mild COVID-19 (a few samples of this study predate the infection). Cell type and time point are not known.

This clonotype was counted only a few times. J is TRBJ2-6 and V is TRBV12-3 or TRBV12-4, with a tentative D call TRBD1 (6 bases). This CDR3 spans 16 amino acids. Trimming shortened V by 1 base and J by 0 bases, and 7 bases separated the two germline ends. The CDR3 sequence is CASSLETGSGANVLTF. The CDR3 nucleotides are TGTGCCAGCAGTTTAGAGACAGGCTCTGGGGCCAACGTCCTGACTTTC.

This chain joins TRBV20-1 and TRBJ1-5, with D maybe TRBD1 (6 bases). This CDR3 region has 14 residues. Germline V lookup: CDR1 DFQATT, CDR2 SNEGSKA (reference sequence). Trimming left V 4 bases short and J 5 bases short, with 15 bases between. Here the CDR3 reads CSAKAAGVDQPQHF. The CDR3 DNA is TGCAGTGCTAAAGCAGCAGGGGTGGATCAGCCCCAGCATTTT.

The chain recombines TRBV4-1 with TRBJ2-5, with 9 positions matching TRBD2. V lost 0 bases and J lost 5; bases outside the gene matches: 4. From germline, CDR1 is MGHRA and CDR2 YSYEKL. This CDR3 has 15 residues. The CDR3 nucleotides read TGCGCCAGCAGCCAAGAGCGGGGGGGCATTGAGACCCAGTACTTC. Protein sequence: CASSQERGGIETQYF.

V usage is TRBV4-1 and J usage is TRBJ2-5; 8 nucleotides align to TRBD2. V was clipped by 3 bases and J by 10 bases; unmatched bases: 16. CDR1 is MGHRA, CDR2 YSYEKL, per germline. The CDR3 is 16 residues long. The CDR3 DNA reads TGCGCCAGCAGCCAGAGCGTGGTAGCGGGGACGCGGGACCAGTACTTC. Protein sequence: CASSQSVVAGTRDQYF.

The rearrangement joins TRBV5-1 to TRBJ1-6; weak D call: TRBD1 (6 bases). Per germline, CDR1 SGHRS and CDR2 YFSETQ. The V end was cut by 4 bases, the J end by 14 bases, with 16 bases between. CDR3 length: 13 residues. The CDR3 bases are TGCGCCAGCAGCGCCACCGATGGGACATCCCTCCACTTT. It translates to CASSATDGTSLHF.

This chain uses TRBV12-3 or TRBV12-4 with TRBJ2-1; the match to TRBD2 covers 7 bases. This CDR3 is 15 amino acids long. The J segment lost 4 bases and the V segment lost 7 bases, leaving 10 bases of the junction unmatched. CDR3 residues: CASNSLADIYNEQFF. The CDR3 nucleotides read TGTGCCAGCAACTCCCTAGCGGACATATACAATGAGCAGTTCTTC.

This clonotype appeared a single time. The chain combines TRBV7-9 with TRBJ1-2; D gene uncertain. V lost 5 bases and J lost 5, with 21 bases in between. This CDR3 is built from 16 residues. Germline values: CDR1 SEHNR, CDR2 FQNEAQ (reference sequence). The CDR3 reads CASSHVTGGLRYGYTF. The CDR3 DNA follows: TGTGCCAGCAGCCACGTCACTGGAGGGTTGAGGTATGGCTACACCTTC.

The chain combines TRBV20-1 with TRBJ2-7, with TRBD1 matching over 11 bases. V lost 3 bases, J lost 2 bases, and 3 bases stayed unmatched. CDR1 is DFQATT and CDR2 is SNEGSKA in the germline V gene (reference sequence). The CDR3 has 14 amino acids. The CDR3 here is CSASWGQGAYEQYF. DNA for the CDR3: TGCAGTGCTAGCTGGGGACAGGGGGCCTACGAGCAGTACTTC.

The rearrangement uses TRBV4-3 and TRBJ2-7, with TRBD1 matching over 9 bases. Germline V gene data show CDR1 as LGHNA and CDR2 as YSLEER. V gave up 0 bases and J gave up 2 bases; unmatched junction bases: 2. CDR3 length: 15 amino acids. The chain's CDR3 is CASSQDRDRAYEQYF. The CDR3 bases are TGCGCCAGCAGCCAAGACCGGGACAGGGCCTACGAGCAGTACTTC.

The genes are TRBV4-2 and TRBJ2-7; either TRBD1 or TRBD2 may supply D (5 bases each). CDR3 length equals 14 residues. Germline V gene sequence: CDR1 LGHNA, CDR2 YNFKEQ. The V end was cut by 4 bases, the J end by 3 bases, with 13 bases between. DNA of the CDR3: TGTGCCAGCAGCCCCGGGGACCTCAACTACGAGCAGTACTTC. This translates into CASSPGDLNYEQYF.

This clonotype was seen a few times. This chain uses TRBV20-1 with TRBJ2-7, with D unresolved. CDR1 and CDR2 (germline): DFQATT, SNEGSKA (reference sequence). This CDR3 region has 16 residues. Trimming removed 1 base from V and 3 bases from J, with 19 bases in between. In DNA, the CDR3 is TGCAGTGCTAGAGTTCTAAACACGGCACGAAACTACGAGCAGTACTTC. Protein sequence: CSARVLNTARNYEQYF.